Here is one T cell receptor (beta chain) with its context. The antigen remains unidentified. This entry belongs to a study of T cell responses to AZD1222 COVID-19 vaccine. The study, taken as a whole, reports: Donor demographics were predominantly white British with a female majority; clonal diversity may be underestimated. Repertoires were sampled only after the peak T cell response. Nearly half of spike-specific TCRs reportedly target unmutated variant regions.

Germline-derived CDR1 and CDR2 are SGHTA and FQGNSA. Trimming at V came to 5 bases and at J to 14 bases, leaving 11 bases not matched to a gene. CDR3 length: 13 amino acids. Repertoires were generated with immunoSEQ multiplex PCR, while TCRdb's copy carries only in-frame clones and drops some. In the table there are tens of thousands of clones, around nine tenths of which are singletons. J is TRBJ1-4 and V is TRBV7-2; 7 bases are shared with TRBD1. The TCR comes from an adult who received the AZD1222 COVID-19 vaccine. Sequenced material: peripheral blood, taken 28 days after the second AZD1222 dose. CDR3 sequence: CASSESRGVGLFF. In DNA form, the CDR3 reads TGTGCCAGCAGCGAAAGCAGGGGGGTGGGGCTGTTTTTT.